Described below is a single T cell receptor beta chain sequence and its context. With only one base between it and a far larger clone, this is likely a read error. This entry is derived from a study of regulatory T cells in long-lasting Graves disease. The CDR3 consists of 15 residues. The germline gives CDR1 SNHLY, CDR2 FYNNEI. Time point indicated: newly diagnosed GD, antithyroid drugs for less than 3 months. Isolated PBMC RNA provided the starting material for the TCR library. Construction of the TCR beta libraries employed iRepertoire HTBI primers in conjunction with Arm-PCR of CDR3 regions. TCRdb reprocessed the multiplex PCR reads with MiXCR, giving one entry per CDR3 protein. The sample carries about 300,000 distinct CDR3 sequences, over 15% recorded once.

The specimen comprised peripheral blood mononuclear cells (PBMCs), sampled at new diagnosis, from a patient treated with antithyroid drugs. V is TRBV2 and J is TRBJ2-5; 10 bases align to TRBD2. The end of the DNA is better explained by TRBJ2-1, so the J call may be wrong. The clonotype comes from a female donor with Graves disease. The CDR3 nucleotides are TGTGCCAGCGTTACCAGACTAGCGGGTGGGAATGAGCAGTTCTTC. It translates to CASVTRLAGGNEQFF.